The next 8 T cell receptor beta chains were all read from a single sample in a study of cytomegalovirus exposure and HLA in healthy donors. Libraries were prepared by immunoSEQ multiplex PCR; TCRdb keeps only in-frame clonotypes and omits some of them. The sample includes around 100,000 clones, about 94% of them seen just once. Source material: PBMCs. Every receptor here comes from a woman between 18 and 30 years old in good health and CMV-seronegative.

The chain recombines TRBV2 with TRBJ1-2; 8 nucleotides align to TRBD1. CDR1 is SNHLY, CDR2 FYNNEI, per germline. The CDR3 consists of 16 residues. V trimming: 1 base; J trimming: 1 base; junction bases outside the gene matches: 5. The CDR3 nucleotides are TGTGCCAGCAGTGAAGAGACAGGGGTGGATAACTATGGCTACACCTTC. This translates into CASSEETGVDNYGYTF. Supplemented by reference TRBV2 and TRBJ1-2, the full variable domain reads EPEVTQTPSHQVTQMGQEVILRCVPISNHLYFYWYRQILGQKVEFLVSFYNNEISEKSEIFDDQFSVERPDGSNFTLKIRSTKLEDSAMYFCASSEETGVDNYGYTFGSGTRLTVV.

This clone came up once. The gene calls are TRBV14 and TRBJ1-4; D not certain. Per the germline V gene, CDR1 is SGHDN and CDR2 is FVKESK. This CDR3 comprises 15 residues. Trimming cost V 1 base and J 4 bases, with 10 bases left between them. This CDR3 reads CASSQVAQFNEKLFF. The CDR3, as DNA: TGTGCCAGCAGCCAAGTTGCTCAGTTTAATGAAAAACTGTTTTTT.

The V call is TRBV11-3, the J call TRBJ2-7, with D maybe TRBD1 (6 bases). The CDR3 consists of 14 residues. V was cut by 4 bases and J by 1 base, with 11 bases left in between. CDR1 is SGHNT, CDR2 YENEEA, per germline. Written as DNA, the CDR3 is TGTGCCAGCAGCTCCGCGGACAGTTCCTACGAGCAGTACTTC. Translating it yields CASSSADSSYEQYF.

The genes are TRBV4-1 and TRBJ1-4, with 10 bases matching TRBD1. V dropped 4 bases and J dropped 8; count of bases not matched to a gene: 7. CDR1 and CDR2 (germline): MGHRA, YSYEKL. The CDR3 has 15 residues. This chain's CDR3 is CASSRAGTGVEKLFF. DNA for the CDR3: TGCGCCAGCAGCCGAGCCGGGACAGGGGTCGAAAAACTGTTTTTT.

In its sample, this clone was seen once. J is TRBJ2-7 and V is TRBV5-5; 13 bases agree with TRBD2. V trimming: 3 bases; J trimming: 3 bases; junction bases outside the gene matches: 9. This CDR3 spans 17 amino acids. Germline loops: CDR1 SGHKS, CDR2 YYEKEE (reference sequence). The CDR3 sequence: CASSWGIGTSGNYEQYF. Here the CDR3 DNA reads TGTGCCAGCAGCTGGGGGATCGGGACTAGCGGGAACTACGAGCAGTACTTC.

The chain is built from TRBV6-4 and TRBJ1-5, with D possibly matching TRBD1 (6 bases). Trimming shortened V by 4 bases and J by 2 bases, and 12 bases separated the two germline ends. In germline, CDR1 is MRHNA, CDR2 SNTAGT. The CDR3 runs 15 residues. The CDR3 coding sequence is TGTGCCAGCAGTGCGGTACAGGGAGGCAATCAGCCCCAGCATTTT. Translated, it gives CASSAVQGGNQPQHF.

The chain combines TRBV13 with TRBJ2-1; TRBD2 is a possible D gene (6 bases). Germline values: CDR1 PRHDT, CDR2 FYEKMQ (reference sequence). The length of the CDR3 is 17 residues. Deletions cut 5 bases from V and 3 bases from J, with 20 bases between. CDR3 protein: CASSPTGWTTYYNEQFF. CDR3 nucleotides: TGTGCCAGCAGCCCAACTGGCTGGACTACTTACTACAATGAGCAGTTCTTC.

This chain's CDR3 is CASSRDRASGIGANEQFF. CDR3 in DNA: TGTGCCAGCAGCCGGGACAGGGCAAGCGGGATAGGGGCGAATGAGCAGTTCTTC. The chain joins TRBV27 to TRBJ2-1; the match to TRBD1 covers 9 bases. The CDR3 has 18 amino acids. V trimming: 6 bases; J trimming: 7 bases; junction bases outside the gene matches: 19. Germline CDR1 and CDR2: MNHEY and SMNVEV (reference sequence).